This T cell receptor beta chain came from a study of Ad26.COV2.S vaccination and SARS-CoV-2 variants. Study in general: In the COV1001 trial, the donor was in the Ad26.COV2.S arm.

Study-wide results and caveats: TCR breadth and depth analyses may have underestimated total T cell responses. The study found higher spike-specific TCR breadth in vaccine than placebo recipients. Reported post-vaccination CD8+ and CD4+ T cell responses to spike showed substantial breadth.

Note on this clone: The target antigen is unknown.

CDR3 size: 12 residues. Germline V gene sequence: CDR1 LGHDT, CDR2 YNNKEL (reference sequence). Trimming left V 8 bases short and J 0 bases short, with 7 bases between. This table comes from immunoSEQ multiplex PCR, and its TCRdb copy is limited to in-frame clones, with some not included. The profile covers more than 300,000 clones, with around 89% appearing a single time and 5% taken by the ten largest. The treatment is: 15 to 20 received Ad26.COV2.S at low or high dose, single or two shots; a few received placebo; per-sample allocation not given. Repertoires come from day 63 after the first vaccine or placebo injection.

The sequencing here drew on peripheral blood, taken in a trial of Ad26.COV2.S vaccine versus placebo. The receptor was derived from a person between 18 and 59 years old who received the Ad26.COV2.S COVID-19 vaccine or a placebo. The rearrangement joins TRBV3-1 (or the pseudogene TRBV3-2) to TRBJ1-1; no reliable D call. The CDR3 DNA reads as TGTGCCAGCCGTTCCCTGAACACTGAAGCTTTCTTT. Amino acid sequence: CASRSLNTEAFF.